These 32 T cell receptor beta chains came from one sample sequenced in a study of cytomegalovirus exposure and HLA in healthy donors. PCR involved 60 Vbeta and 13 Jbeta primers. Profiled with immunoSEQ multiplex PCR; TCRdb holds only in-frame clones, not every one. The data contain around 99,000 clones, around 85% of them singletons. The sample comprised PBMCs. The origin of the receptors is a man aged 30 to 39 in good health and CMV-seronegative.

J is TRBJ1-1 and V is TRBV19, with 7 bases aligning to TRBD1. CDR1 LNHDA and CDR2 SQIVND come from the germline V gene (reference sequence). The J segment lost 1 base and the V segment lost 9 bases, leaving 5 bases of the junction unmatched. The CDR3 has 13 amino acids. The CDR3 sequence: CASQGVGNTEAFF. CDR3 coding DNA: TGTGCCAGCCAGGGGGTGGGGAACACTGAAGCTTTCTTT. The variable domain in full, with the rest retrieved from reference TRBV19 and TRBJ1-1, is DGGITQSPKYLFRKEGQNVTLSCEQNLNHDAMYWYRQDPGQGLRLIYYSQIVNDFQKGDIAEGYSVSREKKESFPLTVTSAQKNPTAFYLCASQGVGNTEAFFGQGTRLTVV.

In its sample, this clone was seen a few times. The genes are TRBV6-5 and TRBJ2-5; the D gene is possibly TRBD2 (6 bases). The J call may be incorrect, as the DNA end agrees better with TRBJ2-7. The CDR3 is 14 amino acids. Germline-derived CDR1 and CDR2 are MNHEY and SVGAGI. CDR3 protein: CATSPGLETYEQYF. DNA of the CDR3: TGTGCCACCTCCCCGGGACTGGAGACCTACGAGCAGTACTTC.

CDR3 nucleotide sequence: TGTGCCAGCAGGGATCGTGGGACTCCCCAAGAGACCCAGTACTTC. This codes for CASRDRGTPQETQYF. The V gene is TRBV6-1, the J gene TRBJ2-5; D is possibly TRBD2 (6 bases). CDR1 is MNHNS and CDR2 is SASEGT in the germline V gene. V gave up 6 bases and J gave up 1 base, with 15 bases separating them. The CDR3 has 15 amino acids.

The table lists this clone with a count of one. The V call is TRBV7-2, the J call TRBJ2-5, with TRBD2 identical over 8 bases. CDR1 is SGHTA and CDR2 is FQGNSA in the germline V gene. The CDR3 spans 17 residues. Trimming removed 0 bases from V and 2 bases from J; junction bases left unmatched: 8. The chain's CDR3 is CASSLAGQGGGQETQYF. The CDR3 DNA is TGTGCCAGCAGCTTAGCGGGGCAGGGCGGGGGGCAAGAGACCCAGTACTTC.

The V call is TRBV29-1, the J call TRBJ2-1; TRBD2 matches at 9 bases. CDR3 size: 17 residues. Germline V gene sequence: CDR1 SQVTM, CDR2 ANQGSEA. Trimming cost V 6 bases and J 8 bases; bases outside gene matches: 20. The CDR3 DNA is TGCAGCGTGGGGGGGATGACTAGCGGTCGAGAGAGCGATGAGCAGTTCTTC. Translating it yields CSVGGMTSGRESDEQFF.

This clone showed up just a few times. CDR3 sequence reads: CASSRDTTYEQYF. The CDR3, as DNA: TGTGCCAGCAGTCGGGACACCACCTACGAGCAGTACTTC. This chain connects TRBV6-1 to TRBJ2-7; a possible D gene is TRBD1 (6 bases). The ends were cut back, 5 bases at V and 2 bases at J, with 10 bases in the middle. CDR1 is MNHNS and CDR2 is SASEGT in the germline V gene. The CDR3 loop spans 13 amino acids.

V is TRBV29-1 and J is TRBJ2-3; D might be TRBD2 (5 bases). The V end lost 2 bases, the J end lost 4 bases, and 13 bases lay between the germline ends. CDR3 size: 14 residues. The germline CDR1 and CDR2 sequences are SQVTM and ANQGSEA. DNA for the CDR3: TGCAGCGTTGAAATACCGGGGTGGGCAGATACGCAGTATTTT. It specifies CSVEIPGWADTQYF.

This chain links TRBV29-1 with TRBJ2-2, with D unclear. Germline CDR1 is SQVTM and CDR2 is ANQGSEA. This CDR3 is built from 12 residues. The V end was cut by 6 bases, the J end by 0 bases, with 5 bases between. The CDR3 reads CSVYSNTGELFF. As DNA, the CDR3 is TGCAGCGTGTACTCGAACACCGGGGAGCTGTTTTTT.

This chain uses TRBV7-6 with TRBJ2-3, with D tentatively TRBD1 (5 bases). The CDR3 spans 15 residues. Looked up from germline, CDR1 is SGHVS and CDR2 is FNYEAQ. V dropped 5 bases and J dropped 0 bases, with 12 bases sitting between them. CDR3 sequence (DNA): TGTGCCAGCAGCCAGGGAATAATTAGCACAGATACGCAGTATTTT. Its translation is CASSQGIISTDTQYF.

This clone was seen only once. CDR3 loop: CASSYGEGHEQYF. The DNA of the CDR3 is TGCGCCAGCAGCTACGGTGAGGGCCACGAGCAGTACTTC. The V call is TRBV5-1, the J call TRBJ2-7; tentatively, D is TRBD2 (5 bases). V lost 3 bases to trimming and J lost 5 bases, with 12 bases between them. CDR1 is SGHRS, CDR2 YFSETQ, per germline. This CDR3 spans 13 amino acids.

This rearrangement joins TRBV7-3 to TRBJ1-1, with D tentatively TRBD1 (5 bases). The CDR3 extends over 14 amino acids. V lost 5 bases and J 1 base, leaving 11 bases between the germline ends. The germline CDR1 and CDR2 sequences are SGHTA and FQGTGA. The CDR3 coding sequence is TGTGCCAGCAGCCCCAGGGCTTCGAACACTGAAGCTTTCTTT. This gives the protein CASSPRASNTEAFF.

The rearrangement joins TRBV28 to TRBJ1-1, with D uncertain. Germline lookup yields CDR1 MDHEN and CDR2 SYDVKM. The CDR3 has 14 residues. Trimming left V 6 bases short and J 4 bases short, with 15 bases between. The CDR3 spells CASSPGRVATEAFF. CDR3 nucleotides: TGTGCCAGCAGCCCGGGGAGGGTTGCCACTGAAGCTTTCTTT.

This clone appeared a few times. The chain joins TRBV11-3 to TRBJ2-2, with 12 bases matching TRBD1. Looked up from germline, CDR1 is SGHNT and CDR2 is YENEEA. The trim removed 6 bases at V and 5 bases at J, leaving 4 bases unmatched. The CDR3 covers 15 residues. CDR3 sequence (DNA): TGTGCCAGCAGTTGGGACAGGGGGCGTACCGGGGAGCTGTTTTTT. Translation: CASSWDRGRTGELFF.

The V call is TRBV4-1, the J call TRBJ2-3; no reliable D call. Germline lookup yields CDR1 MGHRA and CDR2 YSYEKL. The CDR3 sequence is 15 residues long. Trimming removed 0 bases from V and 5 bases from J, with 12 bases in between. The CDR3 bases are TGCGCCAGCAGCCAAGATCCAGCCGGGTTAGATACGCAGTATTTT. Protein sequence: CASSQDPAGLDTQYF.

Written as DNA, the CDR3 is TGTGCCAGCAGCTTGGGAGGCGAGCAGTACTTC. Its translation: CASSLGGEQYF. The chain recombines TRBV13 with TRBJ2-7; tentatively, D is TRBD2 (6 bases). The V and J ends lost 3 bases and 6 bases respectively, with 6 bases between them. This CDR3 contains 11 residues. Germline loops: CDR1 PRHDT, CDR2 FYEKMQ (reference sequence). The complete variable domain, with remaining parts taken from reference TRBV13 and TRBJ2-7, reads AAGVIQSPRHLIKEKRETATLKCYPIPRHDTVYWYQQGPGQDPQFLISFYEKMQSDKGSIPDRFSAQQFSDYHSELNMSSLELGDSALYFCASSLGGEQYFGPGTRLTVT.

This clone was detected a few times. V usage is TRBV19 and J usage is TRBJ2-6; D remains ambiguous. The ends were cut back, 7 bases at V and 6 bases at J, with 13 bases in the middle. Germline CDR1 reads LNHDA; CDR2 reads SQIVND (reference sequence). The CDR3 sequence is 14 residues long. This CDR3 is CASTITSAANVLTF. The CDR3 DNA is TGTGCCAGTACGATCACCAGCGCGGCCAACGTCCTGACTTTC.

With regard to this clone: The same CDR3 can be traced to other DNA sequences in this sample. The genes are TRBV28 and TRBJ1-5; D is uncertain. The germline CDR1 and CDR2 sequences are MDHEN and SYDVKM. Deletions cut 3 bases from V and 0 bases from J, with 6 bases between. The CDR3 is 14 amino acids. In DNA, the CDR3 is TGTGCCAGCAGTTTTTCGGGTAGCAATCAGCCCCAGCATTTT. It specifies CASSFSGSNQPQHF.

This chain uses TRBV2 with TRBJ2-7, with 7 bases matching TRBD2. The germline gives CDR1 SNHLY, CDR2 FYNNEI. This CDR3 spans 14 amino acids. V trimming: 5 bases; J trimming: 2 bases; junction bases outside the gene matches: 6. The CDR3 DNA reads TGTGCCAGCAGTCTCCTGGGGGGGGCCTACGAGCAGTACTTC. Its protein is CASSLLGGAYEQYF.

The rearrangement uses TRBV7-8 and TRBJ2-3; D unresolved. Germline-derived CDR1 and CDR2 are SGHVS and FQNEAQ. This CDR3 region has 12 residues. Trimming left V 5 bases short and J 2 bases short, with 5 bases between. The CDR3 protein is CASSASTDTQYF. CDR3 coding DNA: TGTGCCAGCAGCGCGTCCACAGATACGCAGTATTTT.

The rearrangement joins TRBV10-3 to TRBJ2-7, with 10 bases that match TRBD1. CDR3 length: 14 residues. From germline, CDR1 is ENHRY and CDR2 SYGVKD. V was clipped by 8 bases and J by 4 bases; unmatched bases: 8. CDR3 sequence (DNA): TGTGCCATCGAGAGGGACAGGGGTGCGTACGAGCAGTACTTC. It yields the protein CAIERDRGAYEQYF.

In its sample, this clone was seen once. The V call is TRBV4-1, the J call TRBJ2-1; TRBD2 aligns across 16 bases. Germline values: CDR1 MGHRA, CDR2 YSYEKL. The CDR3 is 17 amino acids. Unmatched junction bases numbered 2, after V lost 0 bases and J lost 6 bases. The CDR3 here is CASSQEGLAGGPNEQFF. The CDR3 DNA follows: TGCGCCAGCAGCCAAGAGGGACTAGCGGGGGGGCCCAATGAGCAGTTCTTC.

This chain uses TRBV9 with TRBJ2-3; D gene unclear. CDR1 and CDR2 (germline): SGDLS, YYNGEE. The CDR3 loop spans 12 amino acids. Trimming stripped 4 bases from V and 8 bases from J, with 11 bases between. The CDR3: CASSPSSGTQYF. The CDR3 region has the DNA TGTGCCAGCAGCCCATCCTCAGGTACGCAGTATTTT.

This sequence joins TRBV28 and TRBJ2-7; D unresolved. The germline V and J ends were trimmed by 6 bases and 7 bases, with 13 bases remaining between them. The CDR3 loop spans 12 amino acids. CDR1 is MDHEN and CDR2 is SYDVKM in the germline V gene. Here the CDR3 DNA reads TGTGCCAGCAGAATGGCTGGTATTGAGCAGTACTTC. Translation gives CASRMAGIEQYF. Together with reference TRBV28 and TRBJ2-7, the CDR3 gives the full variable domain: DVKVTQSSRYLVKRTGEKVFLECVQDMDHENMFWYRQDPGLGLRLIYFSYDVKMKEKGDIPEGYSVSREKKERFSLILESASTNQTSMYLCASRMAGIEQYFGPGTRLTVT.

The V gene is TRBV7-6, the J gene TRBJ2-7; 7 bases are shared with TRBD2. After removal of 5 bases from V and 1 base from J, the junction contained 11 bases not matched to a gene. Looked up from germline, CDR1 is SGHVS and CDR2 is FNYEAQ. CDR3 length equals 16 residues. CDR3 nucleotides: TGTGCCAGCAGCCCTGTGGGCGGGAGTACGTCCTACGAGCAGTACTTC. Encoded protein: CASSPVGGSTSYEQYF. Variable domain in full (rest from reference TRBV7-6 and TRBJ2-7): GAGVSQSPRYKVTKRGQDVALRCDPISGHVSLYWYRQALGQGPEFLTYFNYEAQQDKSGLPNDRFSAERPEGSISTLTIQRTEQRDSAMYRCASSPVGGSTSYEQYFGPGTRLTVT.

V gene TRBV9 combines with J gene TRBJ1-3; D unresolved. Germline CDR1 is SGDLS and CDR2 is YYNGEE. The germline V and J ends were trimmed by 2 bases and 4 bases, with 10 bases remaining between them. The CDR3 sequence is 14 residues long. The CDR3: CASSVSPRGNTIYF. The CDR3 DNA follows: TGTGCCAGCAGCGTCTCCCCTCGGGGAAACACCATATATTTT.

J is TRBJ1-2 and V is TRBV10-3, with TRBD1 matching 7 bases. CDR1 and CDR2 from the germline V gene are ENHRY and SYGVKD. The CDR3 loop spans 15 amino acids. V was pared by 3 bases and J by 0 bases, with 4 bases of the junction left unmatched. Written as DNA, the CDR3 is TGTGCCATCAGTGATTCGCAGGGGGCTAACTATGGCTACACCTTC. Translating it yields CAISDSQGANYGYTF.

In this sample, this clone turned up once. The chain joins TRBV5-1 to TRBJ1-2; 10 bases map to TRBD1. This CDR3 has 15 amino acids. Per germline, CDR1 SGHRS and CDR2 YFSETQ. Losses at the gene ends were 0 bases for V and 7 bases for J; bases not matched to a gene: 6. This chain's CDR3 is CASSLADRGQGGYTF. The CDR3 region has the DNA TGCGCCAGCAGCTTGGCCGACAGGGGGCAAGGTGGCTACACCTTC.

The J gene is TRBJ1-5, the V gene TRBV30; weak D call: TRBD1 (6 bases). This CDR3 is built from 14 residues. Trimming pared 1 base from V and 3 bases from J, leaving 10 bases between. In germline, CDR1 is GTSNPN, CDR2 SVGIG (reference sequence). The CDR3 protein is CAWSATGSNQPQHF. CDR3 DNA sequence: TGTGCCTGGAGTGCAACAGGGTCCAATCAGCCCCAGCATTTT.

In its sample, this clone ranks as medium-sized. The rearrangement uses TRBV6-4 and TRBJ2-3; 10 nucleotides align to TRBD2. In germline, CDR1 is MRHNA, CDR2 SNTAGT. There are 15 residues in the CDR3. J was trimmed by 1 base and V by 2 bases; bases with no gene match: 0. Here the CDR3 DNA reads TGTGCCAGCAGTGACGGACTAGCGGGCACAGATACGCAGTATTTT. The encoded protein is CASSDGLAGTDTQYF.

The rearrangement uses TRBV28 and TRBJ1-5; a weak D match, TRBD1 (6 bases). The CDR3 runs 14 residues. Trimming cost V 5 bases and J 4 bases, with 12 bases left between them. Germline V gene sequence: CDR1 MDHEN, CDR2 SYDVKM. The CDR3 loop reads CASSPGQLNQPQHF. CDR3 nucleotide sequence: TGTGCCAGCAGTCCCGGACAGTTAAATCAGCCCCAGCATTTT.

This chain uses TRBV6-6 with TRBJ2-2; possibly TRBD2 for D (5 bases). The CDR3 totals 15 residues. Between the trimmed V and J ends, which lost 10 bases and 7 bases, there was a span of 22 bases. Germline CDR1 and CDR2: MNHNY and SVGAGI (reference sequence). The CDR3 DNA follows: TGTGCCACCCAAAAGCGGTTAGGGCCTGGCGGGGAGCTGTTTTTT. Translated: CATQKRLGPGGELFF.

A note on this clone: At one of its ends the junction is not consistent with the germline gene, which may arise from a read error. The chain joins TRBV5-1 to TRBJ1-2; the match to TRBD1 covers 9 bases. The CDR3 covers 13 residues. CDR1 is SGHRS, CDR2 YFSETQ, per germline. The CDR3 loop reads CASTLTGGDGYTF. Written as DNA, the CDR3 is TGCGCCAGCACCTTGACAGGGGGGGATGGCTACACCTTC.